This is a list of T cell receptor beta chains from one sample in a study of cytomegalovirus exposure and HLA in healthy donors. The data were produced by immunoSEQ multiplex PCR, yet TCRdb's version contains in-frame clones alone and is incomplete. The table shows 150,000 to 200,000 clones, with 86% occurring only once. The material sequenced was PBMCs. The receptors stem from a woman aged 18-29 years in good health and CMV-seronegative. Both conserved end residues are part of each CDR3. Each record gives: D gene, clone size, J gene, V gene, CDR3 protein, CDR3 DNA. D genes are given only for firm matches. Some rows mark clone size as missing; the rest say once, few, many or name a class of expanded clone.

D: -
size: -
J: TRBJ1-2
V: TRBV6-5
CDR3: CASKRGAAAPFFNTF
DNA: TGTGCCAGTAAAAGGGGCGCCGCGGCCCCCTTTTTCAACACCTTC

D: -
size: -
J: TRBJ1-6
V: TRBV28
CDR3: CASSWASWQGNSPLHF
DNA: TGTGCCAGCAGTTGGGCGTCTTGGCAGGGGAATTCACCCCTCCACTTT

D: TRBD1
size: -
J: TRBJ1-4
V: TRBV28
CDR3: CASSSGQVNEKLFF
DNA: TGTGCCAGCAGTTCCGGACAGGTTAATGAAAAACTGTTTTTT

D: -
size: -
J: TRBJ1-2
V: TRBV10-3
CDR3: CAISESKTGTYGYTF
DNA: TGTGCCATCAGTGAGTCGAAGACAGGTACCTATGGCTACACCTTC

D: -
size: -
J: TRBJ2-5
V: TRBV5-4
CDR3: CASSSLQERETQYF
DNA: TGTGCCAGCAGCTCGTTACAGGAGCGAGAGACCCAGTACTTC

D: -
size: -
J: TRBJ2-7
V: TRBV4-1
CDR3: CASSQEFSSYEQYF
DNA: TGCGCCAGCAGCCAAGAGTTCAGCTCCTACGAGCAGTACTTC

D: -
size: -
J: TRBJ2-2
V: TRBV6-4
CDR3: CASSDTGLPTGELFF
DNA: TGTGCCAGCAGTGACACAGGGCTGCCTACCGGGGAGCTGTTTTTT

D: -
size: -
J: TRBJ2-7
V: TRBV6-1
CDR3: CASSDAQFGEQYF
DNA: TGTGCCAGCAGTGATGCACAGTTCGGCGAGCAGTACTTC

D: TRBD2
size: -
J: TRBJ2-2
V: TRBV7-7
CDR3: CASSPTSGGREELFF
DNA: TGTGCCAGCAGCCCTACTAGCGGGGGGAGGGAGGAGCTGTTTTTT

D: -
size: -
J: TRBJ1-2
V: TRBV18
CDR3: CASSPESGMGYGYTF
DNA: TGTGCCAGCTCACCAGAATCGGGGATGGGATATGGCTACACCTTC

D: TRBD2
size: -
J: TRBJ2-1
V: TRBV27
CDR3: CASSLVAGNYNEQFF
DNA: TGTGCCAGCAGTTTAGTAGCGGGGAATTACAATGAGCAGTTCTTC

D: TRBD1
size: -
J: TRBJ2-7
V: TRBV29-1
CDR3: CSGGETGGIYEQYF
DNA: TGCAGCGGGGGAGAGACAGGGGGGATCTACGAGCAGTACTTC

D: -
size: -
J: TRBJ2-7
V: TRBV30
CDR3: CAWSFVHSYEQYF
DNA: TGTGCCTGGAGTTTTGTCCATTCCTACGAGCAGTACTTC

D: TRBD1
size: -
J: TRBJ1-5
V: TRBV4-1
CDR3: CASSHPGQGVGQPQHF
DNA: TGCGCCAGCAGCCATCCGGGACAGGGGGTTGGTCAGCCCCAGCATTTT

D: -
size: -
J: TRBJ2-5
V: TRBV19
CDR3: CASSIWRADQETQYF
DNA: TGTGCCAGTAGTATATGGCGGGCCGATCAAGAGACCCAGTACTTC

D: TRBD1
size: -
J: TRBJ1-4
V: TRBV11-2
CDR3: CASSLPGQGANEKLFF
DNA: TGTGCCAGCAGCCTGCCGGGACAGGGGGCCAATGAAAAACTGTTTTTT

D: -
size: -
J: TRBJ2-2
V: TRBV6-1
CDR3: CASFRGTNTGELFF
DNA: TGTGCCAGCTTCCGGGGTACGAACACCGGGGAGCTGTTTTTT

D: TRBD1
size: once
J: TRBJ1-1
V: TRBV2
CDR3: CASSGQGEVTEAFF
DNA: TGTGCCAGCAGTGGACAGGGGGAGGTCACTGAAGCTTTCTTT

D: TRBD1
size: -
J: TRBJ2-7
V: TRBV2
CDR3: CASRWDSSYEQYF
DNA: TGTGCCAGCCGCTGGGACAGTTCCTACGAGCAGTACTTC

D: TRBD1
size: -
J: TRBJ1-1
V: TRBV5-1
CDR3: CASSLDRVTEAFF
DNA: TGCGCCAGCAGCCTTGACAGGGTTACTGAAGCTTTCTTT

D: -
size: -
J: TRBJ2-5
V: TRBV19
CDR3: CASSTDGGTQYF
DNA: TGTGCCAGTAGTACGGACGGGGGGACCCAGTACTTC

D: -
size: once
J: TRBJ1-2
V: TRBV30
CDR3: CAWSLDSPRGGYTF
DNA: TGTGCCTGGAGTTTGGACAGCCCGAGGGGTGGCTACACCTTC

D: -
size: -
J: TRBJ2-7
V: TRBV13
CDR3: CASSLVGGNSYGEQYF
DNA: TGTGCCAGCAGCTTAGTAGGCGGGAACAGCTACGGCGAGCAGTACTTC

D: -
size: -
J: TRBJ1-3
V: TRBV29-1
CDR3: CSANLRAGTGNTIYF
DNA: TGCAGCGCCAACCTCAGGGCTGGGACTGGAAACACCATATATTTT

D: TRBD1
size: few
J: TRBJ1-5
V: TRBV30
CDR3: CAWSLKTGDQPQHF
DNA: TGTGCCTGGAGTCTCAAAACAGGGGATCAGCCCCAGCATTTT

D: TRBD1
size: -
J: TRBJ2-7
V: TRBV19
CDR3: CASSLRQGNYEQYF
DNA: TGTGCCAGTAGTCTCCGACAGGGTAACTACGAGCAGTACTTC

D: -
size: -
J: TRBJ2-7
V: TRBV6-1
CDR3: CASSEDRTGGVYEQYF
DNA: TGTGCCAGCAGTGAAGATAGGACAGGAGGGGTCTACGAGCAGTACTTC

D: TRBD1
size: -
J: TRBJ1-2
V: TRBV15
CDR3: CATFSRQGNYGYTF
DNA: TGTGCCACCTTTTCCCGACAGGGGAACTATGGCTACACCTTC

D: TRBD1
size: -
J: TRBJ1-2
V: TRBV27
CDR3: CASSLQGTGYYGYTF
DNA: TGTGCCAGCAGTTTACAAGGGACAGGGTATTATGGCTACACCTTC

D: -
size: -
J: TRBJ2-3
V: TRBV10-3
CDR3: CATTGRESSTDTQYF
DNA: TGTGCCACCACGGGTCGGGAGTCTAGCACAGATACGCAGTATTTT

D: TRBD2
size: once
J: TRBJ2-3
V: TRBV18
CDR3: CASSPAGAPTDTQYF
DNA: TGTGCCAGCTCCCCAGCGGGGGCCCCCACAGATACGCAGTATTTT

D: -
size: -
J: TRBJ2-7
V: TRBV11-1
CDR3: CASSLAHSYSYEQYF
DNA: TGTGCCAGCAGCTTAGCTCACAGTTATTCCTACGAGCAGTACTTC

D: TRBD1
size: -
J: TRBJ1-1
V: TRBV10-1
CDR3: CASSGQGSTEAFF
DNA: TGCGCCAGCAGCGGACAGGGGTCCACTGAAGCTTTCTTT

D: TRBD1
size: -
J: TRBJ2-7
V: TRBV28
CDR3: CASRAGTGGGEQYF
DNA: TGTGCCAGCAGAGCCGGGACAGGGGGTGGCGAGCAGTACTTC

D: -
size: -
J: TRBJ1-5
V: TRBV10-3
CDR3: CAIRGEGNQPQHF
DNA: TGTGCCATCAGGGGGGAGGGCAATCAGCCCCAGCATTTT

D: -
size: -
J: TRBJ2-2
V: TRBV19
CDR3: CASSNGGMSGPNTGELFF
DNA: TGTGCCAGTAGCAATGGGGGCATGTCGGGCCCGAACACCGGGGAGCTGTTTTTT

D: -
size: -
J: TRBJ1-1
V: TRBV5-4
CDR3: CASSWGAEAFF
DNA: TGTGCCAGCAGCTGGGGGGCTGAAGCTTTCTTT

D: TRBD2
size: -
J: TRBJ2-7
V: TRBV12-5
CDR3: CASGLVVAGSQYF
DNA: TGTGCTAGTGGTTTGGTAGTAGCGGGTTCGCAGTACTTC

D: TRBD1
size: -
J: TRBJ2-7
V: TRBV30
CDR3: CAWNRDRGYEQYF
DNA: TGTGCCTGGAACCGGGACAGGGGGTACGAGCAGTACTTC

D: -
size: -
J: TRBJ2-5
V: TRBV29-1
CDR3: CSVEFQARETQYF
DNA: TGCAGCGTTGAATTCCAGGCCCGGGAGACCCAGTACTTC

D: TRBD1
size: -
J: TRBJ1-5
V: TRBV2
CDR3: CASRGQPINQPQHF
DNA: TGTGCCAGCAGGGGACAGCCGATAAATCAGCCCCAGCATTTT

D: -
size: few
J: TRBJ2-6
V: TRBV5-1
CDR3: CASSLFQGHGANVLTF
DNA: TGCGCCAGCAGCTTGTTTCAGGGGCACGGGGCCAACGTCCTGACTTTC

D: -
size: -
J: TRBJ2-5
V: TRBV27
CDR3: CASLKGETQYF
DNA: TGTGCCAGCCTTAAGGGGGAGACCCAGTACTTC

D: -
size: -
J: TRBJ1-1
V: TRBV7-9
CDR3: CASSLTGAVPFF
DNA: TGTGCCAGCAGCTTAACTGGGGCCGTACCTTTCTTT

D: -
size: once
J: TRBJ2-3
V: TRBV21-1
CDR3: CASHAPAGGLSTDTQYF
DNA: TGTGCCAGCCACGCGCCGGCGGGAGGATTGAGCACAGATACGCAGTATTTT

D: TRBD2
size: -
J: TRBJ2-3
V: TRBV2
CDR3: CASSELGLAEIGDTQYF
DNA: TGTGCCAGCAGTGAACTTGGACTAGCGGAGATCGGGGATACGCAGTATTTT

D: TRBD1
size: -
J: TRBJ1-1
V: TRBV28
CDR3: CASRTPGQKNTEAFF
DNA: TGTGCCAGCAGGACTCCGGGACAGAAGAACACTGAAGCTTTCTTT

D: TRBD1
size: -
J: TRBJ2-7
V: TRBV5-1
CDR3: CASSLAYRGEPYEQYF
DNA: TGCGCCAGCAGCTTGGCCTACAGGGGGGAACCCTACGAGCAGTACTTC

D: TRBD2
size: once
J: TRBJ2-7
V: TRBV10-3
CDR3: CAIREGTYEQYF
DNA: TGTGCCATCCGGGAGGGCACCTACGAGCAGTACTTC

D: TRBD1
size: -
J: TRBJ1-6
V: TRBV4-1
CDR3: CASSHQTGDDSPLHF
DNA: TGCGCCAGCAGCCACCAGACAGGGGACGATTCACCCCTCCACTTT

D: TRBD1
size: -
J: TRBJ2-2
V: TRBV5-6
CDR3: CASSSDRGAWDTGELFF
DNA: TGTGCCAGCAGCTCAGACAGGGGCGCCTGGGACACCGGGGAGCTGTTTTTT

D: -
size: -
J: TRBJ2-7
V: TRBV29-1
CDR3: CSVEEFGSYEQYF
DNA: TGCAGCGTTGAGGAGTTCGGCTCCTACGAGCAGTACTTC

D: -
size: -
J: TRBJ2-5
V: TRBV2
CDR3: CAISIRDTIGGTQYF
DNA: TGTGCCATCAGCATTCGGGACACCATAGGGGGGACCCAGTACTTC

D: -
size: -
J: TRBJ2-5
V: TRBV15
CDR3: CATSSRGARRETQYF
DNA: TGTGCCACCAGCAGTCGGGGGGCACGGAGAGAGACCCAGTACTTC

D: -
size: -
J: TRBJ1-1
V: TRBV30
CDR3: CAWKRLLNTEAFF
DNA: TGTGCCTGGAAGAGGCTCTTGAACACTGAAGCTTTCTTT

D: -
size: -
J: TRBJ1-1
V: TRBV6-5
CDR3: CASSEATRNTEAFF
DNA: TGTGCCAGCAGTGAGGCCACTCGAAACACTGAAGCTTTCTTT

D: -
size: -
J: TRBJ1-5
V: TRBV28
CDR3: CASSLSLSNQPQHF
DNA: TGTGCCAGCAGTTTATCACTGAGCAATCAGCCCCAGCATTTT

D: TRBD2
size: -
J: TRBJ2-3
V: TRBV10-3
CDR3: CAISVSGGSTDTQYF
DNA: TGTGCCATCAGTGTAAGCGGGGGAAGCACAGATACGCAGTATTTT

D: -
size: -
J: TRBJ1-2
V: TRBV4-1
CDR3: CASRPTGGTGGGQGYTF
DNA: TGCGCCAGCAGACCAACCGGAGGTACGGGGGGAGGTCAGGGCTACACCTTC